These 29 T cell receptor beta chains were sequenced from one sample in a study of cytotoxic CD8 clonotypes in ibrutinib-treated CLL. TCRdb's copy holds only in-frame clones and misses some; the assay was immunoSEQ multiplex PCR. The repertoire has some 10,000 clones, 75% to 85% of them found once; the top ten carry about 16%. This sample comprised PBMCs, obtained at disease progression, from a patient treated with ibrutinib. The receptors shown here come from a human donor with chronic lymphocytic leukemia.

The V gene is TRBV15, the J gene TRBJ1-2; a possible D gene is TRBD1 (6 bases). Trimming removed 1 base at V and 7 bases at J, with 16 bases between. The CDR3 has 15 residues. The V gene's germline CDR1 is LNHNV and CDR2 YYDKDF (reference sequence). CDR3: CATSRVFTGRVGYTF. The CDR3 bases are TGTGCCACCAGCAGAGTTTTTACAGGGCGGGTTGGCTACACCTTC.

CDR3 loop: CASSPQQALQETQYF. In DNA form, the CDR3 reads TGCGCCAGCAGCCCTCAACAGGCCCTTCAAGAGACCCAGTACTTC. This rearrangement joins TRBV4-1 to TRBJ2-5, with D possibly matching TRBD1 (5 bases). The CDR3 spans 15 residues. Germline assignment: CDR1 MGHRA and CDR2 YSYEKL. Trimming took off 4 bases at V and 2 bases at J, with 14 bases between the two ends.

CDR3 DNA sequence: TGTGCCAGCTCACGTGGACTAGCGGGGGGAAACAATGAGCAGTTCTTC. Translated: CASSRGLAGGNNEQFF. V and J are TRBV18 and TRBJ2-1; 14 positions match TRBD2. This CDR3 spans 16 amino acids. Per germline, CDR1 KGHSH and CDR2 LQKENI. V lost 4 bases and J lost 5; bases outside the gene matches: 4.

This rearrangement joins TRBV7-9 to TRBJ2-5; the match to TRBD2 covers 7 bases. The V segment lost 1 base and the J segment 7 bases; nucleotides outside the gene matches: 0. Looked up from germline, CDR1 is SEHNR and CDR2 is FQNEAQ (reference sequence). The CDR3 extends over 12 amino acids. Written as DNA, the CDR3 is TGTGCCAGCAGCTTAGGGGAGGGGACCCAGTACTTC. Protein sequence: CASSLGEGTQYF.

The CDR3 nucleotides are TGTGCCAGTGGGCGTGGGACAGGCTTATCTGGGGCCAACGTCCTGACTTTC. Amino acid sequence: CASGRGTGLSGANVLTF. V and J are TRBV19 and TRBJ2-6; TRBD1 aligns across 8 bases. Trimming removed 8 bases from V and 1 base from J; junction bases left unmatched: 10. The CDR3 extends over 17 amino acids. Per the germline V gene, CDR1 is LNHDA and CDR2 is SQIVND (reference sequence).

The rearrangement links TRBV6-4 to TRBJ2-1; the D is unclear. CDR3 length equals 14 residues. V lost 5 bases to trimming and J lost 5 bases, with 13 bases between them. Germline values: CDR1 MRHNA, CDR2 SNTAGT. The CDR3 DNA reads TGTGCCAGCAGTAACCGGATGGGTCACAATGAGCAGTTCTTC. Translation gives CASSNRMGHNEQFF.

The chain is built from TRBV10-3 and TRBJ1-2; D ambiguous. The V end was cut by 7 bases, the J end by 0 bases, with 9 bases between. In germline, CDR1 is ENHRY, CDR2 SYGVKD. The CDR3 spans 13 residues. The CDR3 here is CAITGGTNYGYTF. In DNA, the CDR3 is TGTGCCATCACGGGTGGGACTAACTATGGCTACACCTTC.

Remarks on this clone: The sample contains more than one DNA sequence encoding this CDR3. V and J are TRBV5-1 and TRBJ2-5, with D uncertain. V gave up 4 bases and J gave up 3 bases, with 4 bases separating them. In germline, CDR1 is SGHRS, CDR2 YFSETQ. CDR3 length equals 11 residues. CDR3: CASSHKETQYF. The CDR3 DNA reads as TGCGCCAGCAGCCACAAAGAGACCCAGTACTTC. The whole variable domain, filled in from reference TRBV5-1 and TRBJ2-5, reads KAGVTQTPRYLIKTRGQQVTLSCSPISGHRSVSWYQQTPGQGLQFLFEYFSETQRNKGNFPGRFSGRQFSNSRSEMNVSTLELGDSALYLCASSHKETQYFGPGTRLLVL.

This rearrangement joins TRBV28 to TRBJ1-5; TRBD1 is a possible D gene (5 bases). The V and J ends lost 2 bases and 2 bases respectively, with 7 bases between them. Per germline, CDR1 MDHEN and CDR2 SYDVKM. The CDR3 covers 14 residues. The CDR3 DNA is TGTGCCAGCAGTTTAACCAGGGGCAATCAGCCCCAGCATTTT. This sequence encodes CASSLTRGNQPQHF.

The rearrangement joins TRBV7-9 to TRBJ1-3; TRBD1 might be the D (5 bases). The V gene lost 1 base and the J gene lost 2 bases, with 9 bases spanning the gap. CDR3 length: 15 amino acids. Germline assignment: CDR1 SEHNR and CDR2 FQNEAQ (reference sequence). CDR3 nucleotide sequence: TGTGCCAGCAGCTTAGATACGGGACCTGGAAACACCATATATTTT. Translating it yields CASSLDTGPGNTIYF.

The J gene is TRBJ1-1, the V gene TRBV6-5; maybe TRBD1 (6 bases). Germline CDR1 and CDR2: MNHEY and SVGAGI. This CDR3 has 14 residues. The V gene lost 5 bases and the J gene lost 3 bases, with 13 bases spanning the gap. CDR3 sequence (DNA): TGTGCCAGCAGTGAAAGGGGGGTCCACACTGAAGCTTTCTTT. This encodes CASSERGVHTEAFF.

The chain links TRBV9 to TRBJ1-1, with D unclear. Germline assignment: CDR1 SGDLS and CDR2 YYNGEE. This CDR3 contains 13 residues. V was cut by 4 bases and J by 5 bases, with 12 bases left in between. This CDR3 is CASSSWTGTEAFF. The CDR3 coding sequence is TGTGCCAGCAGCTCTTGGACCGGGACTGAAGCTTTCTTT. Together with reference TRBV9 and TRBJ1-1, the CDR3 gives the full variable domain: DSGVTQTPKHLITATGQRVTLRCSPRSGDLSVYWYQQSLDQGLQFLIQYYNGEERAKGNILERFSAQQFPDLHSELNLSSLELGDSALYFCASSSWTGTEAFFGQGTRLTVV.

The chain carries TRBV6-1 and TRBJ1-1; D gene uncertain. The CDR3 has 14 amino acids. Germline CDR1 and CDR2: MNHNS and SASEGT. V was cut by 5 bases and J by 5 bases, with 15 bases left in between. The CDR3 DNA reads TGTGCCAGCAGTATGCCCCCAGTTGAGACTGAAGCTTTCTTT. It translates to CASSMPPVETEAFF.

The chain links TRBV7-6 to TRBJ2-5; perhaps TRBD2 as D (6 bases). Trimming removed 1 base from V and 4 bases from J, with 10 bases in between. CDR1 and CDR2 from the germline V gene are SGHVS and FNYEAQ. The CDR3 loop spans 14 amino acids. The DNA of the CDR3 is TGTGCCAGCAGCTTAGAACTAGCCCCAGAGACCCAGTACTTC. It is translated as CASSLELAPETQYF.

The chain couples TRBV6-5 to TRBJ2-7; D is unresolved. Deletions cut 1 base from V and 0 bases from J, with 7 bases between. This CDR3 region has 14 residues. Per the germline V gene, CDR1 is MNHEY and CDR2 is SVGAGI. The CDR3 is CASSYFTGSYEQYF. The CDR3 nucleotides are TGTGCCAGCAGTTACTTCACCGGCTCCTACGAGCAGTACTTC.

The chain couples TRBV4-2 to TRBJ2-7; D perhaps matches TRBD2 (6 bases). Trimming took off 6 bases at V and 0 bases at J, with 12 bases between the two ends. This CDR3 comprises 14 residues. Germline V gene sequence: CDR1 LGHNA, CDR2 YNFKEQ. The DNA of the CDR3 is TGTGCCAGCAGTGATTCGGGGGTCTCCTACGAGCAGTACTTC. Encoded protein: CASSDSGVSYEQYF.

The table lists this clone with a few counts. The V and J genes are TRBV19 and TRBJ2-6; 9 bases are a match to TRBD1. V shed 7 bases and J 0 bases; nucleotides not matched to a gene: 7. Germline V lookup: CDR1 LNHDA, CDR2 SQIVND (reference sequence). The CDR3 runs to 17 residues. CDR3 loop: CASTEDRGDSGANVLTF. The DNA of the CDR3 is TGTGCCAGTACGGAGGACAGGGGAGACTCTGGGGCCAACGTCCTGACTTTC.

The chain recombines TRBV19 with TRBJ2-7; D is undetermined. V was trimmed by 4 bases and J by 2 bases, leaving 9 bases between them. Germline-derived CDR1 and CDR2 are LNHDA and SQIVND (reference sequence). CDR3 length: 13 residues. CDR3 sequence reads: CASSRAMTYEQYF. DNA for the CDR3: TGTGCCAGTAGTAGGGCCATGACCTACGAGCAGTACTTC. The full variable domain, rest sourced from reference TRBV19 and TRBJ2-7, is DGGITQSPKYLFRKEGQNVTLSCEQNLNHDAMYWYRQDPGQGLRLIYYSQIVNDFQKGDIAEGYSVSREKKESFPLTVTSAQKNPTAFYLCASSRAMTYEQYFGPGTRLTVT.

The V and J genes are TRBV10-3 and TRBJ2-7; D unresolved. This CDR3 is built from 14 residues. With 2 bases removed from V and 0 bases from J, the gap between germline ends came to 8 bases. Germline V lookup: CDR1 ENHRY, CDR2 SYGVKD. CDR3 sequence reads: CAISEALNSYEQYF. For the CDR3, the DNA is TGTGCCATCAGTGAGGCCCTGAACTCCTACGAGCAGTACTTC.

This clone was counted between two and nine times. The rearrangement links TRBV15 to TRBJ1-5; no reliable D call. This CDR3 spans 14 amino acids. Between the trimmed V and J ends, which lost 5 bases and 2 bases, there was a span of 10 bases. Germline V gene data show CDR1 as LNHNV and CDR2 as YYDKDF (reference sequence). CDR3 residues: CATSGPGGNQPQHF. DNA of the CDR3: TGTGCCACCAGCGGCCCGGGCGGCAATCAGCCCCAGCATTTT.

In this sample, this clone turned up once. This chain uses TRBV5-1 with TRBJ1-1, with D perhaps TRBD1 (6 bases). The CDR3 sequence is 14 residues long. V lost 6 bases and J lost 5, with 17 bases in between. Germline CDR1 is SGHRS and CDR2 is YFSETQ. CDR3 sequence reads: CASKINQGQTEAFF. The CDR3 region has the DNA TGCGCCAGCAAAATTAACCAGGGGCAAACTGAAGCTTTCTTT.

In its sample, this clone was seen once. The chain is built from TRBV19 and TRBJ1-2; 7 bases are a match to TRBD1. Germline V gene sequence: CDR1 LNHDA, CDR2 SQIVND (reference sequence). With V trimmed by 0 bases and J by 4 bases, 8 bases remained unmatched. CDR3 length equals 16 residues. The CDR3 region is CASSIDITGTVYGYTF. CDR3 bases: TGTGCCAGTAGTATAGACATTACCGGGACAGTCTATGGCTACACCTTC.

The chain uses TRBV4-1 and TRBJ2-2; no reliable D call. The CDR3 runs 16 residues. Germline V gene data show CDR1 as MGHRA and CDR2 as YSYEKL. The V end was cut by 4 bases, the J end by 6 bases, with 18 bases between. CDR3 in amino acids: CASSRIVPSDAGELFF. For the CDR3, the DNA is TGCGCCAGCAGCCGTATAGTACCCAGCGACGCCGGGGAGCTGTTTTTT.

CDR3 amino acids: CASSIAVRSGANVLTF. CDR3 nucleotides: TGTGCCAGTAGTATCGCTGTAAGGTCTGGGGCCAACGTCCTGACTTTC. The chain has TRBV19 and TRBJ2-6; D is uncertain. Germline V gene sequence: CDR1 LNHDA, CDR2 SQIVND (reference sequence). The ends were cut back, 3 bases at V and 1 base at J, with 10 bases in the middle. This CDR3 comprises 16 residues.

The chain has TRBV19 and TRBJ1-5; weak D call: TRBD1 (5 bases). Germline V gene sequence: CDR1 LNHDA, CDR2 SQIVND (reference sequence). The CDR3 length is 19 residues. V lost 6 bases and J lost 2, with 26 bases in between. Here the CDR3 reads CASRSPPGRGEVGNQPQHF. The CDR3 DNA sequence: TGTGCCAGTAGATCCCCCCCCGGTCGGGGGGAGGTAGGCAATCAGCCCCAGCATTTT.

The chain couples TRBV28 to TRBJ2-1; 8 nucleotides match TRBD2. Trimming removed 6 bases from V and 5 bases from J; junction bases left unmatched: 9. Germline V gene data show CDR1 as MDHEN and CDR2 as SYDVKM. The length of the CDR3 is 15 residues. In DNA, the CDR3 is TGTGCCAGCAGAACAGCGGGAGTAGGGGACAATGAGCAGTTCTTC. It specifies CASRTAGVGDNEQFF.

This chain links TRBV4-1 with TRBJ2-7; D is uncertain. Trimming took 1 base from V and 4 from J, leaving 8 bases between them. The CDR3 consists of 13 residues. Germline V lookup: CDR1 MGHRA, CDR2 YSYEKL. This CDR3 is CASSQAAGYEQYF. The DNA of the CDR3 is TGCGCCAGCAGCCAAGCGGCTGGGTACGAGCAGTACTTC.

This sequence joins TRBV5-4 and TRBJ1-4; D gene uncertain. CDR1 is SGHNT and CDR2 is YYREEE in the germline V gene (reference sequence). This CDR3 has 13 amino acids. Trimming took off 1 base at V and 6 bases at J, with 7 bases between the two ends. The CDR3 nucleotides read TGTGCCAGCAGCTTGTGGTCAGATGAAAAACTGTTTTTT. This translates into CASSLWSDEKLFF. The full variable domain, completed using reference TRBV5-4 and TRBJ1-4, is ETGVTQSPTHLIKTRGQQVTLRCSSQSGHNTVSWYQQALGQGPQFIFQYYREEENGRGNFPPRFSGLQFPNYSSELNVNALELDDSALYLCASSLWSDEKLFFGSGTQLSVL.

The chain recombines TRBV18 with TRBJ2-3; 11 nucleotides align to TRBD1. Trimming cost V 2 bases and J 7 bases; bases outside gene matches: 11. In germline, CDR1 is KGHSH, CDR2 LQKENI. This CDR3 is built from 17 residues. CDR3 DNA sequence: TGTGCCAGCTCACCAGCCAACACCGGGACAGGGGGTTATACGCAGTATTTT. It encodes CASSPANTGTGGYTQYF.